This TCR beta chain emerged from a study of CXCR3-negative and CXCR3-positive naive CD8 T cells. All TRB cDNA libraries came from 5' RACE performed with UMI labels. From the 5' RACE reads, TCRdb lists one entry per CDR3 protein and no DNA. Here the sample table reports 140,000 to 150,000 distinct CDR3 sequences. General study findings and limits: Naive CXCR3-positive cells had TRB CDR3s more hydrophobic than those of CXCR3-negative naive cells.

The CDR3 is 17 residues long. Germline values: CDR1 LGHNA, CDR2 YNFKEQ. Regarding this clonotype: Its target is unknown.

Source material: naive CXCR3+ CD8+ T cells from blood. Subset in this sample: CD45RO-CCR7+CD27+CD95- naive CD8+ T cells expressing CXCR3 (TNR3+). This TCR came from a human donor in good health. Some clones in this sample may be carry-over from other donors' samples. The chain links TRBV4-2 to TRBJ2-2; the D gene TCRdb calls, TRBD2, cannot be checked with no DNA. This CDR3 reads CASSQDLLAGVSGELFF.